Listed here is a single T cell receptor (beta chain). CDR1 is SEHNR, CDR2 FQNEAQ, per germline (reference sequence). The CDR3 is made up of 14 amino acids. Trimming removed 4 bases from V and 1 base from J, with 10 bases in between. These data are taken from a study of blood T cell repertoires in COVID-19. Assay used: immunoSEQ multiplex PCR; TCRdb lists only in-frame clones, some missing. The sample has 200,000 to 250,000 clones, 85% to 90% seen once. What was sequenced was PBMCs or T cells enriched from blood (not recorded which). The clonotype was recovered from a woman in her thirties who had recovered from COVID-19. The chain links TRBV7-9 to TRBJ1-1; tentative D call: TRBD1 (6 bases). The chain's CDR3 is CASSSWTANTEAFF. The CDR3 DNA is TGTGCCAGCAGCTCTTGGACAGCGAACACTGAAGCTTTCTTT.